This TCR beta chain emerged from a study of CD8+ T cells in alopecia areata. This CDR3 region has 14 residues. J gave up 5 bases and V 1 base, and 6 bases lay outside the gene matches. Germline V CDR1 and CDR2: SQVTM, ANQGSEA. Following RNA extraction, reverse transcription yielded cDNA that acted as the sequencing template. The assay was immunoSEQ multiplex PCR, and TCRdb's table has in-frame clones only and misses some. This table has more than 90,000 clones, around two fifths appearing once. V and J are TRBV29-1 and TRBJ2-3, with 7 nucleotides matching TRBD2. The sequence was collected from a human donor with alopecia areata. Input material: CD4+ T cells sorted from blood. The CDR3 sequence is CSVEASGFGDTQYF. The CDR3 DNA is TGCAGCGTTGAAGCTAGCGGATTCGGAGATACGCAGTATTTT.